Given below is one T cell receptor beta chain in context. Other DNA variants within this sample encode the same CDR3. The sample belongs to a study of blood T cell repertoires in COVID-19. About the study: COVID-19 samples collected from the United States, Italy and Spain covered acute and convalescent phases. From T cells, B-cell-depleted T cells, or PBMCs came the material, which was cDNA or gDNA.

Authors' analysis steps: Nucleated cell counts were estimated from reference gene primer amplification. Assay used: immunoSEQ multiplex PCR; TCRdb lists only in-frame clones, some missing. V and J calls plus clone size are reproduced from that table; the DNA served to infer D and trimming. The data hold about 58,000 clones, with 75% to 90% observed a single time. CDR1 is SGHTA, CDR2 FQGNSA, per germline. The V segment lost 1 base and the J segment 4 bases; nucleotides outside the gene matches: 5. The CDR3 is 15 residues long. This rearrangement joins TRBV7-2 to TRBJ2-7; 9 bases map to TRBD1. The sample taken for sequencing was peripheral blood. The source is a woman aged 70-85 years with active COVID-19. The CDR3 DNA reads as TGTGCCAGCAGCTTAGTGGGGACAGGGTCTTACGAGCAGTACTTC. Protein product: CASSLVGTGSYEQYF.